The source of this T cell receptor beta chain is a study of blood T cell repertoires in COVID-19. Per the authors' pipeline: Estimation of nucleated cell counts was performed using reference gene primer amplification. The data were produced by immunoSEQ multiplex PCR, yet TCRdb's version contains in-frame clones alone and is incomplete. Clone size and V and J calls were adopted from that table, with D and trimming inferred from the DNA. Found here are under 250,000 clones, just over 85% of them singletons; the top ten hold around 10%. This CDR3 contains 14 residues. Per germline, CDR1 SGHRS and CDR2 YFSETQ. Trimming shortened V by 3 bases and J by 0 bases, and 9 bases separated the two germline ends.

The specimen was peripheral blood. The V and J genes are TRBV5-1 and TRBJ2-5; weak D call: TRBD2 (5 bases). This receptor was obtained from a man aged 50-60 years with COVID-19, enrolled during active disease. This CDR3 reads CASSSGLNQETQYF. CDR3 sequence (DNA): TGCGCCAGCAGCTCCGGACTGAACCAAGAGACCCAGTACTTC.